The clone carrying this TCR beta chain was detected a few times. Its matching antigen is unknown. TCRdb processed the 5' RACE reads anew with MiXCR; each CDR3 protein has one entry. There are over 700,000 distinct CDR3 sequences in the sample; 19% occur only once, and approximately 18% lies in the top ten. This entry is derived from a study of CD8 T cells in ankylosing spondylitis. The CDR3 has 13 residues. CDR1 MNHNS and CDR2 SASEGT come from the germline V gene. V lost 6 bases, J lost 5 bases, and 8 bases lay in between. Findings of the study overall: The study identified a TCR beta motif of under ten highly homologous variants that appeared characteristic of ankylosing spondylitis blood.

The sample comprised blood, either unsorted or a sorted T cell fraction (not recorded which). The rearrangement links TRBV6-1 to TRBJ1-6, with D uncertain. The sequence was obtained from a male donor with ankylosing spondylitis. The CDR3 sequence is CASRLGNNSPLHF. The CDR3 DNA reads TGTGCCAGCAGACTAGGGAATAATTCACCCCTCCACTTT.